Each of the 19 T cell receptor beta chains below was sequenced from the same sample in a study of blood T cell repertoires in COVID-19. Sequencing was performed with immunoSEQ multiplex PCR; in TCRdb, only in-frame clones are kept and a portion is missing. This sample yields around 72,000 clones, of which 80% to 90% are seen a single time; approximately 8% belongs to the top ten. Sample: peripheral blood. All receptors derive from a man aged 45-60 years with active COVID-19.

This clone appeared many times. The chain recombines TRBV30 with TRBJ2-7, with a tentative D call TRBD1 (6 bases). CDR1 GTSNPN and CDR2 SVGIG come from the germline V gene (reference sequence). Trimming left V 3 bases short and J 3 bases short, with 12 bases between. The CDR3 runs 13 residues. As DNA, the CDR3 is TGTGCCTGGAGGAGGGCAGGGGTCTACGAGCAGTACTTC. Protein: CAWRRAGVYEQYF.

This clone has a handful of counts. The CDR3 region is CASSLAQGDSPLHF. For the CDR3, the DNA is TGTGCCAGCAGCTTAGCGCAGGGGGATTCACCCCTCCACTTT. The rearrangement joins TRBV7-8 to TRBJ1-6; 7 bases line up with TRBD1. Trimming took 0 bases from V and 8 from J; bases not matched to a gene: 1. This CDR3 region has 14 residues. The germline CDR1 and CDR2 sequences are SGHVS and FQNEAQ.

This chain connects TRBV5-1 to TRBJ2-1, with 8 nucleotides matching TRBD1. The CDR3 consists of 15 residues. Germline-derived CDR1 and CDR2 are SGHRS and YFSETQ. V gave up 2 bases and J gave up 5 bases; unmatched junction bases: 6. In nucleotides, the CDR3 is TGCGCCAGCAGCTTCCTATCGACAGGGGACAATGAGCAGTTCTTC. It codes for CASSFLSTGDNEQFF.

The chain recombines TRBV24-1 with TRBJ2-2, with D perhaps matching TRBD1 (6 bases). Germline assignment: CDR1 KGHDR and CDR2 SFDVKD. The ends were cut back, 3 bases at V and 3 bases at J, with 16 bases in the middle. The CDR3 length is 17 residues. CDR3 in amino acids: CATSDPQGQGDTGELFF. The DNA for the CDR3 is TGTGCCACCAGTGATCCCCAGGGGCAGGGAGACACCGGGGAGCTGTTTTTT.

V usage is TRBV28 and J usage is TRBJ1-5, with a weak D call TRBD1 (6 bases). V was trimmed by 5 bases and J by 5 bases, leaving 13 bases between them. Germline loops: CDR1 MDHEN, CDR2 SYDVKM. This CDR3 region has 14 residues. CDR3 bases: TGTGCCAGCAGTCCAAGGACAGAGTATCAGCCCCAGCATTTT. It codes for CASSPRTEYQPQHF.

This chain connects TRBV7-2 to TRBJ2-7, with 7 bases lining up with TRBD1. V dropped 3 bases and J dropped 3; count of bases not matched to a gene: 11. CDR3 size: 16 residues. Germline-derived CDR1 and CDR2 are SGHTA and FQGNSA. In nucleotides, the CDR3 is TGTGCCAGCAGCTTCCGGGACAGTACTTATTTCTACGAGCAGTACTTC. Protein product: CASSFRDSTYFYEQYF.

This clone was recorded once. The chain employs TRBV5-1 and TRBJ1-2; the match to TRBD1 covers 9 bases. The CDR3 length is 16 residues. The trim removed 4 bases at V and 2 bases at J, leaving 9 bases unmatched. Germline V gene sequence: CDR1 SGHRS, CDR2 YFSETQ. The CDR3 sequence is CASSGSGQGGNYGYTF. Written as DNA, the CDR3 is TGCGCCAGCAGCGGCTCGGGACAGGGAGGCAACTATGGCTACACCTTC.

This rearrangement joins TRBV7-2 to TRBJ1-6; 9 bases map to TRBD1. Germline V gene data show CDR1 as SGHTA and CDR2 as FQGNSA. The CDR3 has 16 amino acids. The ends lost 5 bases at V and 6 bases at J; junction bases unmatched: 8. The CDR3 protein is CASSPNGQGINSPLHF. In DNA form, the CDR3 reads TGTGCCAGCAGCCCTAATGGACAGGGGATTAATTCACCCCTCCACTTT.

This chain uses TRBV5-4 with TRBJ2-5, with 12 nucleotides matching TRBD2. The ends lost 4 bases at V and 3 bases at J; junction bases unmatched: 10. This CDR3 region has 17 residues. Per the germline V gene, CDR1 is SGHNT and CDR2 is YYREEE (reference sequence). The chain's CDR3 is CASSQGVLAGGEETQYF. The CDR3, as DNA: TGTGCCAGCAGCCAGGGGGTTCTAGCGGGAGGGGAAGAGACCCAGTACTTC.

This clone appeared once. V gene TRBV2 combines with J gene TRBJ2-1; 9 bases match TRBD1. The V and J ends lost 4 bases and 3 bases, in that order; junction bases with no gene match: 7. CDR3 length: 16 residues. The V gene's germline CDR1 is SNHLY and CDR2 FYNNEI. CDR3 bases: TGTGCCAGCAGTGCACCTGGGACAGGGAGCTACAATGAGCAGTTCTTC. Its translation is CASSAPGTGSYNEQFF.

This clone was seen a handful of times. V usage is TRBV6-6 and J usage is TRBJ2-3; the match to TRBD1 covers 12 bases. CDR1 MNHNY and CDR2 SVGAGI come from the germline V gene (reference sequence). The CDR3 has 16 residues. The trim removed 5 bases at V and 6 bases at J, leaving 9 bases unmatched. This CDR3 reads CASSRTSGTGGDTQYF. The CDR3 bases are TGTGCCAGCAGTCGAACCTCCGGGACAGGGGGCGATACGCAGTATTTT.

The chain has TRBV18 and TRBJ1-1, with TRBD1 as a possible D gene (6 bases). Per germline, CDR1 KGHSH and CDR2 LQKENI. V shed 6 bases and J shed 6 bases, with 14 bases lying between them. This CDR3 has 13 amino acids. CDR3 sequence: CASSPLDRAEAFF. In DNA form, the CDR3 reads TGTGCCAGCTCCCCCTTGGACAGAGCTGAAGCTTTCTTT.

The gene calls are TRBV5-6 and TRBJ1-2; D remains unclear. This CDR3 is 15 amino acids long. V was pared by 2 bases and J by 2 bases, with 13 bases between. Germline CDR1 SGHDT, CDR2 YYEEEE. The CDR3 is CASSFPGILNYGYTF. The CDR3, as DNA: TGTGCCAGCAGCTTCCCGGGAATCTTAAACTATGGCTACACCTTC.

The V gene is TRBV3-1 (or the pseudogene TRBV3-2), the J gene TRBJ2-1; 9 nucleotides align to TRBD2. V was clipped by 4 bases and J by 6 bases; unmatched bases: 7. Germline-derived CDR1 and CDR2 are LGHDT and YNNKEL (reference sequence). The CDR3 loop spans 15 amino acids. The CDR3 here is CASSRRRLAVNEQFF. CDR3 DNA sequence: TGTGCCAGCAGCCGCCGTCGACTAGCGGTCAATGAGCAGTTCTTC.

The table lists this clone with a few counts. The chain recombines TRBV7-2 with TRBJ2-2; D might be TRBD1 (5 bases). This CDR3 is 16 amino acids long. Trimming removed 2 bases at V and 1 base at J, with 11 bases between. The V gene's germline CDR1 is SGHTA and CDR2 FQGNSA. The CDR3 protein is CASSLYGHLNTGELFF. The CDR3 DNA is TGTGCCAGCAGCTTATACGGACATCTGAACACCGGGGAGCTGTTTTTT.

This chain joins TRBV4-1 and TRBJ2-2; TRBD1 matches 10 bases. Trimming cost V 0 bases and J 6 bases; bases outside gene matches: 7. Germline V gives CDR1 MGHRA, CDR2 YSYEKL. This CDR3 comprises 17 residues. The CDR3: CASSQDYRTGGSGELFF. CDR3 coding DNA: TGCGCCAGCAGCCAAGATTACCGGACAGGGGGGTCCGGGGAGCTGTTTTTT.

The V and J genes are TRBV5-8 and TRBJ2-7; D gene ambiguous. The V and J ends lost 2 bases and 4 bases respectively, with 4 bases between them. The CDR3 has 11 residues. Germline-derived CDR1 and CDR2 are SGHTS and YDEGEE. The CDR3 DNA follows: TGTGCCAGCAGCTTCCAGTACGAGCAGTACTTC. It is translated as CASSFQYEQYF.

This chain links TRBV7-2 with TRBJ2-5, with D maybe TRBD2 (5 bases). The CDR3 spans 13 residues. Germline V gives CDR1 SGHTA, CDR2 FQGNSA. Trimming removed 2 bases at V and 7 bases at J, with 11 bases between. CDR3 protein: CASSLRQAGTQYF. CDR3 DNA: TGTGCCAGCAGCTTAAGGCAGGCGGGGACCCAGTACTTC.

There are a few counts of this clone. The chain carries TRBV10-3 and TRBJ2-3; TRBD2 might be the D (7 bases). The CDR3 sequence is 14 residues long. Looked up from germline, CDR1 is ENHRY and CDR2 is SYGVKD. V lost 3 bases and J 6 bases, leaving 13 bases between the germline ends. CDR3 sequence (DNA): TGTGCCATCAGTGATGGCGGGGGCCCCGATACGCAGTATTTT. Its protein product is CAISDGGGPDTQYF.